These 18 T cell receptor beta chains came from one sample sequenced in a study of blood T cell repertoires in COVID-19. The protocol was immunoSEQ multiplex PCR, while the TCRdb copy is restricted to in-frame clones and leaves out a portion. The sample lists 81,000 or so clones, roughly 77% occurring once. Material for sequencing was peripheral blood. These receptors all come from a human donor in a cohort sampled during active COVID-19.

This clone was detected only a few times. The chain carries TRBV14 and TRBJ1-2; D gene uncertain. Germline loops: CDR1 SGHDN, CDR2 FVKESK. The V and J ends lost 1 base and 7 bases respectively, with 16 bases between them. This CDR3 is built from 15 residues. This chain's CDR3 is CASSQVSGSSFGYTF. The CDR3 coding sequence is TGTGCCAGCAGCCAAGTAAGCGGCAGCAGTTTTGGCTACACCTTC.

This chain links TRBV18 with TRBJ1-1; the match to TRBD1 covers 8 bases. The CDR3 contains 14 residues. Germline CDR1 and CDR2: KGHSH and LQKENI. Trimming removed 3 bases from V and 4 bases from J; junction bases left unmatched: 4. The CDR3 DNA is TGTGCCAGCTCACCGAAACAGGGGGTCACTGAAGCTTTCTTT. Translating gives CASSPKQGVTEAFF.

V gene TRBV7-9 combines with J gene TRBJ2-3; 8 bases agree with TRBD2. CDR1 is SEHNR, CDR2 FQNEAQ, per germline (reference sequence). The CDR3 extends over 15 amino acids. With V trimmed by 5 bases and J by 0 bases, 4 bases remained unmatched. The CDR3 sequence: CASSTGGPSTDTQYF. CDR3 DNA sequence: TGTGCCAGCAGCACGGGGGGGCCTAGCACAGATACGCAGTATTTT.

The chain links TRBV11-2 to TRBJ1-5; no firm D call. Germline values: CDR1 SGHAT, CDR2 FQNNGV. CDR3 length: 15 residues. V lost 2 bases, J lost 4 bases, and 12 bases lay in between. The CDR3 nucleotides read TGTGCCAGCAGCTTAATATGGGCACAAAATCAGCCCCAGCATTTT. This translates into CASSLIWAQNQPQHF.

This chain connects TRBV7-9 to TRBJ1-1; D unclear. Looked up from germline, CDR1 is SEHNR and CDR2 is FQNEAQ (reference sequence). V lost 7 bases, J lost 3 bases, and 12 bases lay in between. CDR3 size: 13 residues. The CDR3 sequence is CASTKRRDTEAFF. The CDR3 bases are TGTGCCAGCACAAAACGCCGGGACACTGAAGCTTTCTTT.

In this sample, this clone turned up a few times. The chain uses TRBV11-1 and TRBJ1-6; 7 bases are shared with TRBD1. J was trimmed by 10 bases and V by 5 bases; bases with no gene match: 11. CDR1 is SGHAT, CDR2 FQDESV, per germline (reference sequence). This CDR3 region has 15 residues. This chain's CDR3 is CASSRQGGLRSPLHF. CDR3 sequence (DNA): TGTGCCAGCAGCCGACAGGGTGGGCTAAGGTCACCCCTCCACTTT.

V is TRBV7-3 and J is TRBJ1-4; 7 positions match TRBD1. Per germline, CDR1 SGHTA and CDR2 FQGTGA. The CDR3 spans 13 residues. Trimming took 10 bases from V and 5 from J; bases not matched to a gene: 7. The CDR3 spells CAIPTGRNEKLFF. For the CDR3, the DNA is TGTGCCATCCCGACAGGGAGGAATGAAAAACTGTTTTTT. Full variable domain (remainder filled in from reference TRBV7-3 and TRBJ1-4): GAGVSQTPSNKVTEKGKYVELRCDPISGHTALYWYRQSLGQGPEFLIYFQGTGAADDSGLPNDRFFAVRPEGSVSTLKIQRTERGDSAVYLCAIPTGRNEKLFFGSGTQLSVL.

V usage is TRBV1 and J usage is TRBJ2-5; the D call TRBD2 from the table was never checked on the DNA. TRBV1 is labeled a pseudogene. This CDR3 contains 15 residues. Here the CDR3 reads CTSSRSYYVGETQYF. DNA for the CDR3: TGCACCAGCAGCCGGAGCTATTACGTAGGAGAGACCCAGTACTTC.

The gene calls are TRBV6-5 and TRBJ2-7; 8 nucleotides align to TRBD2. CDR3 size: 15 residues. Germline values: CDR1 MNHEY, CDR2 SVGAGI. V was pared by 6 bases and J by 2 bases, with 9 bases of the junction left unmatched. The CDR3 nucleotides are TGTGCCAGCAGACCGGGGGGGGGCCCTACCTACGAGCAGTACTTC. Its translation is CASRPGGGPTYEQYF.

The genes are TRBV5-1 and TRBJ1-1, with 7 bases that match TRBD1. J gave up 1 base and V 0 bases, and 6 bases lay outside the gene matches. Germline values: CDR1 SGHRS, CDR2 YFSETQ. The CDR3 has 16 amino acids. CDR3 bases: TGCGCCAGCAGCTTGGGACAGGGTCGTGGGAACACTGAAGCTTTCTTT. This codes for CASSLGQGRGNTEAFF.

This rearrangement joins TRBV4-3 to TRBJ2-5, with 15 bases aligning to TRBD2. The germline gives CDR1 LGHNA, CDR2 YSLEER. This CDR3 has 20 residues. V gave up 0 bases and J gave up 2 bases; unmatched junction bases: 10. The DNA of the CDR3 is TGCGCCAGCAGCCAAGAGTCCACTCCGGGACTAGCGGGGGGTCAAGAGACCCAGTACTTC. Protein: CASSQESTPGLAGGQETQYF.

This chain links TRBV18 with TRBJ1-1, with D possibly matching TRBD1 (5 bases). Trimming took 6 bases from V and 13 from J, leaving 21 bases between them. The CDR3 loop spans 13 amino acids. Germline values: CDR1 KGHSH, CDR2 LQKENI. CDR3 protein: CASSTGGAYNGFF. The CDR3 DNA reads TGTGCCAGCTCCACGGGGGGAGCATACAACGGTTTCTTT.

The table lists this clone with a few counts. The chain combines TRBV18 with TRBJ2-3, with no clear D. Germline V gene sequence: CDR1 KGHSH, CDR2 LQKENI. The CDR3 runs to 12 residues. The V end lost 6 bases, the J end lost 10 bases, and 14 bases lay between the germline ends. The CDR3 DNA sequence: TGTGCCAGCTCGCCGCCCACCGGTTCGCAGTATTTT. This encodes CASSPPTGSQYF.

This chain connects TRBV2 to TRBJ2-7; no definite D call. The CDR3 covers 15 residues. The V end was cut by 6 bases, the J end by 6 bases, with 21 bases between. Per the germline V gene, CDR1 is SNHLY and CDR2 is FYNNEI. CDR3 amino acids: CASSALSTMSSEQYF. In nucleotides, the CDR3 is TGTGCCAGCAGCGCCCTTTCCACTATGAGTTCCGAGCAGTACTTC.

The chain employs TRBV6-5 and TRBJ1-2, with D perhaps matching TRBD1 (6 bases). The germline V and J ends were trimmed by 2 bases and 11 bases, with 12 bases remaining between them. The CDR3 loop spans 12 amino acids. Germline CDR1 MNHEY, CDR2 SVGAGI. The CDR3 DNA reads TGTGCCAGCAGTTACCAACAGGGTCGATACACCTTC. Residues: CASSYQQGRYTF.

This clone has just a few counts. The CDR3, as DNA: TGTGCCAGCTCACCCGGGGAGGGGACCAGCCGTCGTGGCTACACCTTC. This sequence encodes CASSPGEGTSRRGYTF. This chain links TRBV18 with TRBJ1-2; D possibly corresponds to TRBD1 (5 bases). The germline CDR1 and CDR2 sequences are KGHSH and LQKENI. The V and J ends lost 3 bases and 7 bases respectively, with 21 bases between them. This CDR3 comprises 16 residues.

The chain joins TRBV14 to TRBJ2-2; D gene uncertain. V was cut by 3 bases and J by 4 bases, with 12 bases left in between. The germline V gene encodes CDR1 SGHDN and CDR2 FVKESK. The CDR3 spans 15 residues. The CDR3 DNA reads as TGTGCCAGCAGCCAGTTCTTGGTCAGCACCGGGGAGCTGTTTTTT. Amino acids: CASSQFLVSTGELFF.

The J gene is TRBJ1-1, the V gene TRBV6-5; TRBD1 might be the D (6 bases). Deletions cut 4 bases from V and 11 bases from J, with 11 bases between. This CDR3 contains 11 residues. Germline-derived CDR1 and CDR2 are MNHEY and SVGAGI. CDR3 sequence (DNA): TGTGCCAGCAGTTTAAACAGGGTTGCTTTCTTT. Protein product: CASSLNRVAFF.